This T cell receptor beta chain comes out of a study of T cells in Graves' hyperthyroidism and ophthalmopathy. Amplified TCR beta CDR3 regions came from RNA transcripts. The HTBI primer set served for first-round RT-PCR of the TCR CDR3. TCRdb reprocessed the multiplex PCR reads via MiXCR and lists one record per CDR3 protein. This sample has approximately 430,000 distinct CDR3 sequences; approximately 14% occur once, and the top ten carry over 7.5%. This clonotype was observed at least ten times. V lost 1 base, J lost 9 bases, and 9 bases stayed unmatched. CDR1 and CDR2 (germline): MDHEN, SYDVKM. The CDR3 extends over 18 amino acids.

Sequenced input: blood. This receptor was taken from a woman under 30 with Graves' hyperthyroidism. V and J are TRBV28 and TRBJ2-4, with 16 positions matching TRBD2. The CDR3 is CASSLLGGLAGGPRIQYF. CDR3 sequence (DNA): TGTGCCAGCAGTTTATTGGGGGGACTAGCGGGGGGGCCCCGCATTCAGTACTTC.